The rows below give T cell receptor beta chains drawn from one sample of a study of blood T cell repertoires in COVID-19. Only in-frame clones appear in the TCRdb table, and some are missing; sequencing was by immunoSEQ multiplex PCR. Altogether some 500,000 clones are present, approximately 90% being singletons, with the ten largest covering 1.5% to 2%. The sample taken for sequencing was PBMCs or T cells enriched from blood (not recorded which). The receptors derive from a woman aged 40-49 years who had recovered from COVID-19. The CDR3 runs from the conserved cysteine through the conserved F or W. D genes are given only for firm matches. The size field is filled for only some rows; it gives once, few, many or a size class.

j_call,v_call,clone_size,d_call,cdr3_aa,cdr3_nt
TRBJ2-7,TRBV4-2,-,-,CASSQEYGGSYEQYF,TGTGCCAGCAGCCAAGAATATGGGGGGTCCTACGAGCAGTACTTC
TRBJ1-1,TRBV5-5,few,-,CASQELWAEAFF,TGTGCCAGCCAGGAACTGTGGGCTGAAGCTTTCTTT
TRBJ2-3,TRBV30,-,-,CACTTSSQINTQYF,TGTGCCTGCACCACCTCCTCACAGATAAATACGCAGTATTTT
TRBJ1-1,TRBV19,-,-,CASSILRGITEAFF,TGTGCCAGTAGTATACTGCGGGGGATCACTGAAGCTTTCTTT
TRBJ2-3,TRBV13,-,-,CASSSRDFITDTQYF,TGTGCCAGCAGTAGCCGGGACTTTATCACAGATACGCAGTATTTT
TRBJ2-7,TRBV20-1,-,-,CSANYGYEQYF,TGCAGTGCTAACTATGGGTACGAGCAGTACTTC
TRBJ2-2,TRBV7-7,few,-,CASSLEGILGGGELFF,TGTGCCAGCAGCTTAGAGGGGATCCTCGGTGGAGGGGAGCTGTTTTTT
TRBJ1-1,TRBV23-1,-,TRBD1,CASSQFHRGRVTEAFF,TGCGCCAGCAGTCAATTTCACAGGGGGCGGGTCACTGAAGCTTTCTTT
TRBJ2-1,TRBV4-3,-,TRBD2,CASSQVPPTSGRAEQPNEQFF,TGCGCCAGCAGCCAAGTACCACCTACTAGCGGGAGGGCCGAACAACCCAATGAGCAGTTCTTC
TRBJ2-3,TRBV10-1,once,TRBD2,CASTRGSSGRAKPGSADTQYF,TGCGCCAGCACCCGAGGCAGTAGCGGGAGGGCCAAACCGGGTTCGGCAGATACGCAGTATTTT
TRBJ2-5,TRBV10-3,-,-,CAISEQEGRETQYF,TGTGCCATCAGTGAGCAGGAAGGAAGGGAGACCCAGTACTTC
TRBJ2-1,TRBV11-2,-,TRBD2,CASSSVPRVAGVRFEQFF,TGTGCCAGCAGCTCCGTTCCGCGGGTAGCGGGAGTAAGGTTTGAGCAGTTCTTC
TRBJ1-5,TRBV7-8,-,-,CASSLAGDSNQPQHF,TGTGCCAGCAGCTTAGCAGGGGATAGCAATCAGCCCCAGCATTTT
TRBJ1-4,TRBV3-1/TRBV3-2,-,TRBD1,CASSPGTGKLFF,TGTGCCAGCAGTCCCGGGACAGGAAAACTGTTTTTT
TRBJ2-5,TRBV7-9,-,-,CASSRWRDQETQYF,TGTGCCAGCAGCAGGTGGAGGGACCAAGAGACCCAGTACTTC
TRBJ2-7,TRBV6-2/TRBV6-3,-,TRBD2,CASSSQTSGSWREQYF,TGTGCCAGCAGTTCCCAGACTAGCGGGAGTTGGCGGGAGCAGTACTTC
TRBJ2-7,TRBV10-3,-,-,CAIRADTRGYEQYF,TGTGCCATCAGGGCGGACACCCGTGGCTACGAGCAGTACTTC
TRBJ2-1,TRBV6-5,-,-,CASSYPGYNEQFF,TGTGCCAGCAGTTACCCAGGGTACAATGAGCAGTTCTTC
TRBJ1-4,TRBV19,-,-,CASSEAGGNQISEKLFF,TGTGCCAGTAGTGAGGCCGGGGGTAATCAAATCAGTGAAAAACTGTTTTTT
TRBJ2-2,TRBV7-9,-,TRBD2,CASAPTSVYTGELFF,TGTGCCAGCGCCCCCACTAGCGTGTACACCGGGGAGCTGTTTTTT
TRBJ2-1,TRBV6-5,once,TRBD2,CASVLAGAYNEQFF,TGTGCCAGCGTACTAGCGGGTGCTTACAATGAGCAGTTCTTC
TRBJ1-5,TRBV4-1,-,-,CASSHKTGDQPQHF,TGCGCCAGCAGCCACAAAACGGGGGATCAGCCCCAGCATTTT
TRBJ1-2,TRBV6-2/TRBV6-3,-,TRBD1,CASSYQWQGAEGYTF,TGTGCCAGCAGTTACCAGTGGCAGGGGGCGGAAGGCTACACCTTC
TRBJ1-1,TRBV29-1,-,-,CSVAREGPFF,TGCAGCGTTGCCAGGGAGGGACCTTTCTTT
TRBJ2-7,TRBV2,-,-,CASRADGGEQYF,TGTGCCAGCAGGGCCGACGGAGGCGAGCAGTACTTC
TRBJ2-1,TRBV6-5,-,-,CASRATLARDEQFF,TGTGCCAGCAGAGCTACCTTAGCGAGGGATGAGCAGTTCTTC
TRBJ2-7,TRBV13,-,-,CASSLVSGGADYEQYF,TGTGCCAGCAGCTTAGTTTCGGGGGGCGCGGACTACGAGCAGTACTTC
TRBJ1-5,TRBV4-1,once,-,CASSQEGQIYNQPQHF,TGCGCCAGCAGCCAAGAGGGACAAATTTACAATCAGCCCCAGCATTTT
TRBJ2-5,TRBV7-2,-,TRBD2,CASSSGLAGPRQETQYF,TGTGCCAGCAGTTCCGGACTAGCGGGTCCCCGCCAAGAGACCCAGTACTTC
TRBJ1-2,TRBV18,-,TRBD1,CASSRTGGDILNYGYTF,TGTGCCAGCTCTAGGACAGGAGGGGACATCCTTAACTATGGCTACACCTTC
TRBJ2-1,TRBV5-1,-,-,CASSLGSGSYNEQFF,TGCGCCAGCAGCTTGGGGAGCGGTTCCTACAATGAGCAGTTCTTC
TRBJ1-4,TRBV3-1/TRBV3-2,-,-,CASSQGQGFGKLFF,TGTGCCAGCAGCCAGGGCCAGGGATTTGGAAAACTGTTTTTT
TRBJ2-1,TRBV6-2/TRBV6-3,-,-,CASSYMAGNEQFF,TGTGCCAGCAGTTACATGGCAGGCAATGAGCAGTTCTTC
TRBJ2-7,TRBV5-1,-,TRBD2,CASSFGLAGQSPYEQYF,TGCGCCAGCAGCTTTGGGCTAGCGGGTCAAAGTCCTTACGAGCAGTACTTC
TRBJ2-5,TRBV3-1/TRBV3-2,-,TRBD2,CASSQAGTRIDRETQYF,TGTGCCAGCAGCCAAGCCGGGACTAGGATCGACCGAGAGACCCAGTACTTC
TRBJ2-5,TRBV5-4,-,-,CASSLPTEDQETQYF,TGTGCCAGCAGCTTACCGACAGAAGACCAAGAGACCCAGTACTTC
TRBJ2-7,TRBV5-1,-,-,CASSQGGAEQYF,TGCGCCAGCAGCCAAGGGGGGGCCGAGCAGTACTTC
TRBJ2-1,TRBV7-6,-,TRBD2,CASSRSPGLAGLFQFF,TGTGCCAGCAGCCGCTCCCCGGGACTAGCGGGACTTTTTCAGTTCTTC
TRBJ1-1,TRBV7-8,-,TRBD1,CASSQDRVNTEAFF,TGTGCCAGCAGCCAGGACAGGGTGAACACTGAAGCTTTCTTT
TRBJ2-1,TRBV7-8,-,TRBD2,CASSPQRLAGVDEQFF,TGTGCCAGCAGCCCCCAGAGACTAGCGGGAGTTGATGAGCAGTTCTTC
TRBJ1-1,TRBV12-3/TRBV12-4,-,-,CASSLPPEAFF,TGTGCCAGCAGTTTACCTCCTGAAGCTTTCTTT
TRBJ2-3,TRBV7-7,-,-,CASSLGARGKTTDTQYF,TGTGCTAGCAGCTTGGGAGCTCGGGGGAAAACTACAGATACGCAGTATTTT
TRBJ1-2,TRBV5-1,once,-,CASSRTGNNYGYTF,TGCGCCAGCAGCAGAACAGGGAACAACTATGGCTACACCTTC
TRBJ1-5,TRBV28,few,-,CASTVGPGLSNQPQHF,TGTGCCAGCACAGTAGGTCCAGGGCTGAGCAATCAGCCCCAGCATTTT
TRBJ1-1,TRBV27,-,-,CASSRQVGEAFF,TGTGCCAGCAGCCGACAGGTCGGTGAAGCTTTCTTT
TRBJ2-1,TRBV7-2,-,-,CASSFVQREQFF,TGTGCCAGCAGCTTTGTCCAGCGGGAGCAGTTCTTC
TRBJ2-3,TRBV5-5,few,-,CASTFPGSTDTQYF,TGTGCCAGCACCTTCCCGGGAAGCACAGATACGCAGTATTTT
TRBJ1-1,TRBV6-5,-,TRBD1,CASSYLGQGIRSFF,TGTGCCAGCAGTTACCTAGGACAGGGTATCAGATCCTTCTTT
TRBJ1-3,TRBV18,-,-,CASSPQGTGNTIYF,TGTGCCAGCTCACCCCAGGGTACTGGAAACACCATATATTTT
TRBJ2-4,TRBV6-6,few,-,CASTDPGYVAKNIQYF,TGTGCCAGCACCGACCCAGGCTACGTAGCCAAAAACATTCAGTACTTC
TRBJ1-1,TRBV7-9,-,-,CASSPPRGGTEAFF,TGTGCCAGCAGTCCCCCGAGGGGAGGAACTGAAGCTTTCTTT
TRBJ1-1,TRBV4-1,-,-,CASSQDRGQLDTEAFF,TGCGCCAGCAGCCAAGACCGAGGACAGCTTGACACTGAAGCTTTCTTT
TRBJ2-1,TRBV28,-,-,CASSSLASSYNEQFF,TGTGCCAGCAGTTCACTAGCTAGCTCCTACAATGAGCAGTTCTTC
TRBJ2-1,TRBV6-6,-,-,CASSFLGGAGSMEQFF,TGTGCCAGCAGTTTTCTAGGTGGGGCAGGATCAATGGAGCAGTTCTTC
TRBJ2-2,TRBV30,few,-,CAWSRGYTGELFF,TGTGCCTGGAGTAGAGGGTACACCGGGGAGCTGTTTTTT
TRBJ2-5,TRBV29-1,few,-,CSVDWAGETQYF,TGCAGCGTTGATTGGGCTGGAGAGACCCAGTACTTC
TRBJ1-2,TRBV4-3,-,-,CASSQAVWGEEYGYTF,TGCGCCAGCAGCCAAGCGGTTTGGGGGGAAGAGTATGGCTACACCTTC
TRBJ2-3,TRBV10-1,-,TRBD2,CASSESTSGGVDTQYF,TGCGCCAGCAGTGAGTCAACTAGCGGAGGGGTGGATACGCAGTATTTT
TRBJ1-2,TRBV6-4,-,-,CASSSGIANYGYTF,TGTGCCAGCTCTTCAGGCATAGCTAACTATGGCTACACCTTC